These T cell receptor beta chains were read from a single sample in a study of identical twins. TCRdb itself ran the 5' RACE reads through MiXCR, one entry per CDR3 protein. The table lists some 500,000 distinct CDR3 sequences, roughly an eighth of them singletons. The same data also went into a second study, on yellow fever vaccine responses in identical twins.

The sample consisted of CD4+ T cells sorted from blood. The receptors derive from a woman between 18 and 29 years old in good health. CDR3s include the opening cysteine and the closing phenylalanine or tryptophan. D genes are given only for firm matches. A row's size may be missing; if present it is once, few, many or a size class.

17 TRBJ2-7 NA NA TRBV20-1 CSARDPSSDPSQSEQYF TGCAGTGCTAGAGATCCGAGTTCGGACCCAAGCCAATCCGAGCAGTACTTC
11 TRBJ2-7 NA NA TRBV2 CASLDNYEQYF TGTGCCAGCTTAGACAACTACGAGCAGTACTTC
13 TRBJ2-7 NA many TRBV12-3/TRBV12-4 CASSPGPTYEQYF TGTGCCAGCAGTCCGGGACCTACCTACGAGCAGTACTTC
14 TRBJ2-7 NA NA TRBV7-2 CASSPGTSPYEQYF TGTGCCAGCAGCCCCGGGACTTCTCCCTACGAGCAGTACTTC
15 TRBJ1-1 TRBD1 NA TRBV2 CASRKRQGTNTEAFF TGTGCCAGCAGGAAGAGACAGGGGACGAACACTGAAGCTTTCTTT
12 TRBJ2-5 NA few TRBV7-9 CASSLVGLDQYF TGTGCCAGCAGCTTAGTCGGGTTGGACCAGTACTTC
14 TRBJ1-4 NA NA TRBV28 CASSPSSGGGKLFF TGTGCCAGCAGCCCTTCGTCGGGGGGGGGAAAACTGTTTTTT
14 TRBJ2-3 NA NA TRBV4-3 CASSQAAPRDTQYF TGCGCCAGCAGCCAAGCCGCTCCGCGAGATACGCAGTATTTT
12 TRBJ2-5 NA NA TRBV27 CASRDPKETQYF TGTGCCAGCAGGGATCCGAAAGAGACCCAGTACTTC
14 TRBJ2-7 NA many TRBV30 CAWSVTVAGYEQYF TGTGCCTGGAGTGTTACGGTGGCAGGCTACGAGCAGTACTTC